This T cell receptor beta chain was obtained from a study of blood T cell repertoires in COVID-19. Across the whole study: Sites across the United States, Italy and Spain contributed samples from acute and convalescent COVID-19. PBMCs, B-cell-depleted T cells, or T cells were the source of the cDNA or gDNA that made up the material.

Germline CDR1 and CDR2: SQVTM and ANQGSEA. The CDR3 loop spans 13 amino acids. V was clipped by 2 bases and J by 7 bases, with 11 bases between them. The method was immunoSEQ multiplex PCR; TCRdb's version includes in-frame clones alone and lacks a portion of them. Of 250,000 or so clones in the sample, around nine tenths were seen once. The specimen was peripheral blood. The receptor comes from a man aged 35 to 55 with active or convalescent COVID-19. V usage is TRBV29-1 and J usage is TRBJ2-2; tentative D call: TRBD2 (7 bases). CDR3 coding DNA: TGCAGCGTTGAAAGGGGGGGAAACGGGGAGCTGTTTTTT. This sequence encodes CSVERGGNGELFF.